The rows below give T cell receptor beta chains drawn from one sample of a study of T cell changes during pregnancy in multiple sclerosis. TCRdb keeps only in-frame clones here, not all; method: immunoSEQ multiplex PCR. The top ten clones hold 0.5% to 0.65% of a sample with roughly 38,000 clones, 85% to 95% of them seen once. The sequencing used CD4+ T cells from peripheral blood mononuclear cells, collected in the third trimester of pregnancy. These receptors were obtained from a female donor with multiple sclerosis, enrolled in a pregnancy study. CDR3s include the opening cysteine and the closing phenylalanine or tryptophan. A D gene is named only where the DNA matches it firmly. The size of a clone is reported for some rows only, either as once, few or many, or as a class for expanded clones.

TRBJ2-5,.,TRBV29-1,TRBD2,CSVAPTPGLAKGETQYF,TGCAGCGTTGCTCCCACCCCGGGACTAGCAAAAGGTGAGACCCAGTACTTC
TRBJ1-1,.,TRBV7-9,.,CASSFGTGYTEAFF,TGTGCCAGCAGCTTTGGCACAGGGTACACTGAAGCTTTCTTT
TRBJ1-2,.,TRBV27,.,CASSPGLLYGYTF,TGTGCCAGCAGTCCGGGTCTCCTCTATGGCTACACCTTC
TRBJ2-2,.,TRBV19,TRBD1,CASSIRGRGRGNTGELFF,TGTGCCAGTAGTATTAGAGGCAGGGGGCGAGGGAACACCGGGGAGCTGTTTTTT
TRBJ1-1,.,TRBV30,TRBD1,CAWRAGTGVFF,TGTGCCTGGAGGGCCGGGACAGGAGTTTTCTTT
TRBJ1-3,.,TRBV19,.,CASGQHTIYF,TGTGCCAGTGGACAGCACACCATATATTTT
TRBJ1-5,.,TRBV6-1,TRBD1,CASSEAGGYNQPQHF,TGTGCCAGCAGTGAGGCAGGGGGCTATAATCAGCCCCAGCATTTT
TRBJ1-2,.,TRBV15,.,CATSTGRGGYGYTF,TGTGCCACCAGCACCGGACGCGGAGGGTATGGCTACACCTTC
TRBJ1-6,.,TRBV6-1,.,CASSVGNSPLHF,TGTGCCAGCAGTGTCGGGAATTCACCCCTCCACTTT
TRBJ1-5,.,TRBV28,TRBD1,CASRGGQLNQPQHF,TGTGCCAGCAGAGGGGGACAGCTCAATCAGCCCCAGCATTTT
TRBJ1-5,.,TRBV19,.,CASSSSSNQPQHF,TGTGCCAGTAGTTCTTCCAGCAATCAGCCCCAGCATTTT
TRBJ2-7,.,TRBV19,TRBD1,CASTRGDRSSYEQYF,TGTGCCAGTACCAGGGGGGACAGGAGCTCCTACGAGCAGTACTTC
TRBJ1-3,.,TRBV6-5,TRBD1,CASSYDREGNTIYF,TGTGCCAGCAGTTACGACAGGGAAGGAAACACCATATATTTT
TRBJ2-7,.,TRBV19,TRBD1,CASSSGQGIGPRYEQYF,TGTGCCAGTAGCTCGGGACAGGGGATAGGGCCTAGATACGAGCAGTACTTC
TRBJ1-5,once,TRBV4-3,.,CASSQARNQPQHF,TGCGCCAGCAGCCAGGCTAGGAATCAGCCCCAGCATTTT
TRBJ2-7,.,TRBV30,.,CAWRTGGYEQYF,TGTGCCTGGAGGACAGGCGGGTACGAGCAGTACTTC
TRBJ2-3,.,TRBV7-3,TRBD2,CASSSGAAGGLDTQYF,TGTGCCAGCAGCTCCGGGGCAGCGGGGGGCCTCGATACGCAGTATTTT
TRBJ2-7,.,TRBV2,.,CASTVAGRGTVEQYF,TGTGCCAGCACTGTCGCGGGCAGGGGAACCGTCGAGCAGTACTTC
TRBJ1-6,few,TRBV4-3,.,CASSQEAGDPLNSPLHF,TGCGCCAGCAGCCAAGAGGCAGGGGATCCCCTTAATTCACCCCTCCACTTT
TRBJ2-2,.,TRBV7-3,.,CASSSIQGGTGELFF,TGTGCCAGCAGCTCCATCCAAGGGGGCACCGGGGAGCTGTTTTTT
TRBJ2-2,.,TRBV10-1,.,CATDSPNTGELFF,TGCGCCACGGACAGTCCGAACACCGGGGAGCTGTTTTTT
TRBJ1-3,.,TRBV15,TRBD1,CATSRDRENTIYF,TGTGCCACCAGCAGGGACAGGGAAAACACCATATATTTT
TRBJ1-2,.,TRBV27,TRBD1,CASSLSTGYGYTF,TGTGCCAGCAGTTTATCGACAGGGTATGGCTACACCTTC
TRBJ1-1,.,TRBV29-1,.,CSATSNTEAFF,TGCAGCGCCACTTCGAACACTGAAGCTTTCTTT
TRBJ1-1,.,TRBV6-6,TRBD1,CASSPGQGTEAFF,TGTGCCAGCAGCCCCGGACAGGGCACTGAAGCTTTCTTT
TRBJ2-1,.,TRBV5-1,TRBD2,CASSLERGSYNEQFF,TGCGCCAGCAGCTTGGAGCGGGGCTCCTACAATGAGCAGTTCTTC
TRBJ1-2,.,TRBV19,TRBD1,CASLKSGRGRVSYGYTF,TGTGCCAGTCTTAAGTCGGGCAGGGGGCGCGTATCCTATGGCTACACCTTC
TRBJ1-5,.,TRBV5-5,.,CASSLEWGSILSNQPQHF,TGTGCCAGCAGCTTGGAGTGGGGCAGCATATTAAGCAATCAGCCCCAGCATTTT
TRBJ2-7,once,TRBV18,TRBD2,CASSPGLAGAGEQYF,TGTGCCAGCTCACCTGGACTAGCGGGGGCTGGGGAGCAGTACTTC
TRBJ2-1,.,TRBV13,TRBD1,CASSYTTGQSYNEQFF,TGTGCCAGCAGCTATACAACGGGACAGAGCTACAATGAGCAGTTCTTC
TRBJ1-2,.,TRBV2,.,CAFPREGRYGYTF,TGTGCCTTCCCAAGGGAGGGCCGCTATGGCTACACCTTC
TRBJ2-1,.,TRBV5-1,TRBD2,CASSSGGLAGGNEQFF,TGCGCCAGCAGCTCCGGGGGACTAGCGGGAGGCAATGAGCAGTTCTTC
TRBJ2-1,.,TRBV7-6,TRBD1,CASSQTGQSYNEQFF,TGTGCCAGCAGCCAGACAGGGCAATCCTACAATGAGCAGTTCTTC
TRBJ2-1,once,TRBV6-6,TRBD2,CASSGRLAGAPNEQFF,TGTGCCAGCAGTGGTAGACTAGCGGGGGCCCCCAATGAGCAGTTCTTC
TRBJ2-1,.,TRBV5-1,.,CASSRLSSSGLQSYNEQFF,TGCGCCAGCAGCCGCCTATCAAGTAGCGGCCTCCAGTCCTACAATGAGCAGTTCTTC
TRBJ1-1,.,TRBV5-1,TRBD1,CASSSRGLVAFF,TGCGCCAGCAGCTCCAGGGGGCTGGTAGCTTTCTTT
TRBJ2-1,.,TRBV6-1,TRBD2,CASSGSGGAYNEQFF,TGTGCCAGCAGTGGGAGCGGGGGGGCCTACAATGAGCAGTTCTTC
TRBJ2-2,.,TRBV5-1,.,CASSFAFGTGELFF,TGCGCCAGCAGCTTTGCGTTTGGTACCGGGGAGCTGTTTTTT
TRBJ1-2,.,TRBV5-1,.,CASSLAGISGYTF,TGCGCCAGCAGCTTGGCGGGGATTTCTGGCTACACCTTC
TRBJ2-1,.,TRBV4-2,.,CASSRTWGFSENEQFF,TGTGCCAGCAGCCGTACCTGGGGCTTCTCCGAGAATGAGCAGTTCTTC
TRBJ2-3,.,TRBV9,.,CASSVVPSTDTQYF,TGTGCCAGCAGCGTAGTCCCGAGCACAGATACGCAGTATTTT
TRBJ2-1,once,TRBV29-1,.,CSVTGGGLYNEQFF,TGCAGCGTAACAGGGGGGGGGCTCTACAATGAGCAGTTCTTC
TRBJ1-2,.,TRBV30,.,CAWGGGGYTF,TGTGCCTGGGGGGGAGGTGGCTACACCTTC
TRBJ1-5,.,TRBV6-5,TRBD1,CASSPQGGSNQPQHF,TGTGCCAGCAGTCCACAGGGGGGCAGCAATCAGCCCCAGCATTTT
TRBJ2-7,.,TRBV7-2,TRBD2,CASSWRTSGARIYEQYF,TGTGCCAGCAGCTGGAGGACTAGCGGGGCCCGGATCTACGAGCAGTACTTC
TRBJ1-1,.,TRBV6-5,.,CASRNQGSTEAFF,TGTGCCAGCAGAAACCAGGGGAGCACTGAAGCTTTCTTT
TRBJ2-7,.,TRBV19,.,CASSIVFDTAYEQYF,TGTGCCAGTAGTATAGTGTTCGACACGGCCTACGAGCAGTACTTC
TRBJ1-1,.,TRBV7-2,.,CASSLLGGAGTEAFF,TGTGCCAGCAGCTTACTCGGGGGAGCGGGCACTGAAGCTTTCTTT
TRBJ2-7,.,TRBV5-4,TRBD1,CASRSGTGSEQYF,TGTGCCAGCAGATCCGGGACAGGGAGCGAGCAGTACTTC
TRBJ2-3,.,TRBV18,.,CASSYPADTQYF,TGTGCCAGCTCCTATCCCGCAGATACGCAGTATTTT